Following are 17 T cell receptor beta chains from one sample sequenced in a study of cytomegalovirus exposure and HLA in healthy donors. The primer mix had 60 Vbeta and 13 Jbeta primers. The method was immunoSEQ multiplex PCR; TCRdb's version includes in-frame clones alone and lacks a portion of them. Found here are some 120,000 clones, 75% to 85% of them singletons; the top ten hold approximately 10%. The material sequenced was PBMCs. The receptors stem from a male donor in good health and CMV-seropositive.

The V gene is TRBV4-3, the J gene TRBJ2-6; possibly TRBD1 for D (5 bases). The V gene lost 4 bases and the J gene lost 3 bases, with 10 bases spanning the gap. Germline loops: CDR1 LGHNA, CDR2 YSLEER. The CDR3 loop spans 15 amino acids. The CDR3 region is CASSRGQFGANVLTF. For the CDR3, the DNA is TGCGCCAGCAGCCGCGGACAATTTGGGGCCAACGTCCTGACTTTC.

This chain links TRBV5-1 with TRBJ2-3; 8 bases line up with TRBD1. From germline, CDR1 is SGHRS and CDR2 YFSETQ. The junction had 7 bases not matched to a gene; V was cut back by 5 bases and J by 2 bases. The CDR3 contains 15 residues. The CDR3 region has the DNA TGCGCCAGCAGGAAGACAGGGGCGACCACAGATACGCAGTATTTT. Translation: CASRKTGATTDTQYF.

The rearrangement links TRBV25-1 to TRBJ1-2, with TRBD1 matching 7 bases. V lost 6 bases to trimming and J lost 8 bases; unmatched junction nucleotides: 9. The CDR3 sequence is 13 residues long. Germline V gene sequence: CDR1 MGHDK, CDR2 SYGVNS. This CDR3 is CASSLSPGGGYTF. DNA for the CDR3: TGTGCCAGCAGCCTCTCGCCAGGGGGAGGCTACACCTTC.

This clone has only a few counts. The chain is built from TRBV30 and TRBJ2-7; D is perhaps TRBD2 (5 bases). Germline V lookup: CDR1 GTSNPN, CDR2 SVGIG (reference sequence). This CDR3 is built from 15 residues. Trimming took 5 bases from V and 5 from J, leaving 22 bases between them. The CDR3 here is CAWRRRGGSVNEQYF. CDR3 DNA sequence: TGTGCCTGGCGGAGGCGTGGTGGGAGCGTGAACGAGCAGTACTTC.

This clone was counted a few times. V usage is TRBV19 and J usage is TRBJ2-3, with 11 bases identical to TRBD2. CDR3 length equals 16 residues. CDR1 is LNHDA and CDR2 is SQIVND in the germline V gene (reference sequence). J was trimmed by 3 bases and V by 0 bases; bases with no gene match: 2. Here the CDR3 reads CASSIDTSGRTDTQYF. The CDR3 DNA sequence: TGTGCCAGTAGTATAGATACTAGCGGGAGAACAGATACGCAGTATTTT.

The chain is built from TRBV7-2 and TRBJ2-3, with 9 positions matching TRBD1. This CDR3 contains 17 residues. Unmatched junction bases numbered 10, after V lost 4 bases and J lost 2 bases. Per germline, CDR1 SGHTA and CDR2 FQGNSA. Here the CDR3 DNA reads TGTGCCAGCAGCTCCAGTCGGGGACAGGGAGCCACAGATACGCAGTATTTT. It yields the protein CASSSSRGQGATDTQYF.

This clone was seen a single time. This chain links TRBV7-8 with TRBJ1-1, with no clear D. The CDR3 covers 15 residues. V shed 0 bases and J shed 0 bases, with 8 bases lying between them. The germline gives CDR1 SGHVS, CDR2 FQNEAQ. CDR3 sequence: CASSLAGGVNTEAFF. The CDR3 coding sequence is TGTGCCAGCAGCTTAGCAGGCGGGGTGAACACTGAAGCTTTCTTT.

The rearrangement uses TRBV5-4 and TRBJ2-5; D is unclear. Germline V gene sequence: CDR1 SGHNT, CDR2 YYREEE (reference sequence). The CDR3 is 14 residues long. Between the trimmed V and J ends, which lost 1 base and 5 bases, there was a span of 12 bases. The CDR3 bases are TGTGCCAGCAGCTTGAGAGCGCCCCCGGAGACCCAGTACTTC. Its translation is CASSLRAPPETQYF.

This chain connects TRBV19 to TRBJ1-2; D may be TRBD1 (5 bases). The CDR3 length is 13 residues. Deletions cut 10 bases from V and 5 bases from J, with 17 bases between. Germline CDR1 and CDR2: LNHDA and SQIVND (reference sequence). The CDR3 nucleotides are TGTGCCACCGAGATGGGTACAGGATATGGCTACACCTTC. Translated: CATEMGTGYGYTF.

The CDR3 nucleotides read TGTGCCAGCAGCGCCCAAGCGGGTCGGAGCTCCTACAATGAGCAGTTCTTC. Translated: CASSAQAGRSSYNEQFF. The V and J genes are TRBV9 and TRBJ2-1; possible D gene TRBD2, 6 bases. V lost 3 bases and J 0 bases, leaving 16 bases between the germline ends. CDR1 is SGDLS, CDR2 YYNGEE, per germline. CDR3 size: 17 residues.

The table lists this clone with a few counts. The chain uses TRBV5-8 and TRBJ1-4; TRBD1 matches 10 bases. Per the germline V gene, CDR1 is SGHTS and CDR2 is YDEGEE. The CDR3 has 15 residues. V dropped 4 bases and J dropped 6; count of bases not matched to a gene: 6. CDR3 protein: CASSGAGTGDEKLFF. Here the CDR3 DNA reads TGTGCCAGCAGCGGGGCCGGGACAGGGGATGAAAAACTGTTTTTT.

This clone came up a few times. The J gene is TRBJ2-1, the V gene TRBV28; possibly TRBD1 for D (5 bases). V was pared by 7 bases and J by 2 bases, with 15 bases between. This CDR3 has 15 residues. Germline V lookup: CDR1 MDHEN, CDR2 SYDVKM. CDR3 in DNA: TGTGCCAGCAAAACCGTGGGGCCCGCCTACAATGAGCAGTTCTTC. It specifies CASKTVGPAYNEQFF.

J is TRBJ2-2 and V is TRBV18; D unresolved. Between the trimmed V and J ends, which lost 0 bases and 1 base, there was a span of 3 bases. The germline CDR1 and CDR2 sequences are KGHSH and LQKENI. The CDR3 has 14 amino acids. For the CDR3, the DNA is TGTGCCAGCTCACCACCCCTGAACACCGGGGAGCTGTTTTTT. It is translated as CASSPPLNTGELFF.

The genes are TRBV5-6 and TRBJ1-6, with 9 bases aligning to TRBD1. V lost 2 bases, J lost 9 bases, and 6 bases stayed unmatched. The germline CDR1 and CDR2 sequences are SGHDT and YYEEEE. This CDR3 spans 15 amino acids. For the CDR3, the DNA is TGTGCCAGCAGCTTTACCGGGACAGGGTTTTCACCCCTCCACTTT. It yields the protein CASSFTGTGFSPLHF.

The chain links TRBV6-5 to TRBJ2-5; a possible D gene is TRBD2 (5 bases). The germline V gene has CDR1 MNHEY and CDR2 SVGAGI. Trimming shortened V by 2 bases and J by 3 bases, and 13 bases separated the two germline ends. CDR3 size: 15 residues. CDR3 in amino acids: CASSYGDSGEETQYF. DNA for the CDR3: TGTGCCAGCAGTTACGGTGATTCCGGGGAAGAGACCCAGTACTTC.

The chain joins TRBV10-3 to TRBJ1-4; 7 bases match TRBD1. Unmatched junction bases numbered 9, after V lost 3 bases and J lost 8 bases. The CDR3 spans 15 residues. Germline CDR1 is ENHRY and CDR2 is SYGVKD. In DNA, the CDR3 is TGTGCCATCAGTGAAGGCTGGCAGGGGGAGGAAAAACTGTTTTTT. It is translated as CAISEGWQGEEKLFF.

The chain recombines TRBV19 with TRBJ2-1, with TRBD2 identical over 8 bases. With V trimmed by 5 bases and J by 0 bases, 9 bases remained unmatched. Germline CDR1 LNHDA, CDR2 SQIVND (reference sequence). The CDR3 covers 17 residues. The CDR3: CASSVILAAVSYNEQFF. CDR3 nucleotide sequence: TGTGCCAGTAGTGTCATACTAGCGGCCGTCTCCTACAATGAGCAGTTCTTC.